One sample yielded the 20 T cell receptor beta chains listed below, sequenced in a study of Graves' ophthalmopathy and Graves' hyperthyroidism. RNA transcripts provided the template for amplifying TCR beta CDR3 regions. The library came from an HTBI-primed first-round RT-PCR and a second-round multiplex PCR. MiXCR, run by TCRdb on the multiplex PCR reads, gives a single entry per CDR3 protein. The repertoire holds approximately 330,000 distinct CDR3 sequences, with 15% to 20% as singletons. The sequenced material came from peripheral blood. Receptor source: an adult man with Graves' ophthalmopathy.

At least ten counts were recorded for this clonotype. This rearrangement joins TRBV27 to TRBJ2-7; 7 nucleotides agree with TRBD1. The CDR3 has 18 amino acids. Germline assignment: CDR1 MNHEY and CDR2 SMNVEV (reference sequence). With 0 bases clipped from V and 2 bases from J, the junction kept 13 bases outside the gene matches. The CDR3, as DNA: TGTGCCAGCAGTTTATCGTTTTCGGGACAGCATTTACCCTACGAGCAGTACTTC. It encodes CASSLSFSGQHLPYEQYF.

This clonotype appeared a few times. The V gene is TRBV28, the J gene TRBJ1-1; unclear D gene. Trimming pared 2 bases from V and 0 bases from J, leaving 7 bases between. Germline CDR1 MDHEN, CDR2 SYDVKM. This CDR3 contains 14 residues. Written as DNA, the CDR3 is TGTGCCAGCAGTTTACGGGCCATGAACACTGAAGCTTTCTTT. The encoded protein is CASSLRAMNTEAFF.

This clonotype was counted at least ten times. The genes are TRBV30 and TRBJ1-2; maybe TRBD1 (6 bases). Germline values: CDR1 GTSNPN, CDR2 SVGIG (reference sequence). V was clipped by 4 bases and J by 6 bases, with 6 bases between them. CDR3 length: 10 residues. CDR3 sequence reads: CAWNRDGYTF. Here the CDR3 DNA reads TGTGCCTGGAACAGGGATGGCTACACCTTC.

This clonotype was recorded many times. This CDR3 is CASSGGLAETQYF. CDR3 bases: TGTGCCAGCAGTGGGGGACTAGCGGAGACCCAGTACTTC. The chain combines TRBV6-1 with TRBJ2-5, with 10 bases fitting TRBD2. The germline V gene has CDR1 MNHNS and CDR2 SASEGT. CDR3 length: 13 amino acids. With V trimmed by 4 bases and J by 5 bases, 1 base remained unmatched.

This clonotype appeared many times. The chain combines TRBV5-8 with TRBJ1-5, with D unresolved. Trimming removed 2 bases from V and 0 bases from J, with 9 bases in between. Germline V lookup: CDR1 SGHTS, CDR2 YDEGEE. This CDR3 is 15 amino acids long. CDR3 amino acids: CASSFSRRSNQPQHF. The CDR3 DNA is TGTGCCAGCAGCTTTAGTCGACGTAGCAATCAGCCCCAGCATTTT.

This clonotype was counted at least ten times. This chain joins TRBV6-1 and TRBJ1-3; tentatively, D is TRBD1 (5 bases). CDR3 length equals 16 residues. V gave up 3 bases and J gave up 1 base, with 13 bases separating them. Per germline, CDR1 MNHNS and CDR2 SASEGT. The CDR3 loop reads CASSETAPASGNTIYF. In DNA, the CDR3 is TGTGCCAGCAGTGAGACAGCTCCCGCTTCTGGAAACACCATATATTTT.

This clonotype appeared many times. The chain employs TRBV7-2 and TRBJ2-5, with 14 bases that match TRBD2. V lost 2 bases, J lost 1 base, and 18 bases stayed unmatched. This CDR3 has 22 residues. CDR1 is SGHTA and CDR2 is FQGNSA in the germline V gene. Here the CDR3 reads CASSLSYSTYGLAGGPQETQYF. The CDR3 coding sequence is TGTGCCAGCAGCTTATCGTACTCTACCTATGGACTAGCGGGAGGCCCCCAAGAGACCCAGTACTTC.

This clonotype was counted many times. This sequence joins TRBV27 and TRBJ2-5; 8 bases are shared with TRBD1. CDR1 and CDR2 (germline): MNHEY, SMNVEV (reference sequence). CDR3 length: 14 residues. V was pared by 7 bases and J by 2 bases, with 6 bases of the junction left unmatched. CDR3 sequence reads: CASTQGQGQETQYF. DNA for the CDR3: TGTGCCAGCACACAAGGACAGGGACAAGAGACCCAGTACTTC.

This clonotype was recorded many times. The V call is TRBV15, the J call TRBJ1-1; D unresolved. V was trimmed by 0 bases and J by 0 bases, leaving 11 bases between them. The CDR3 consists of 16 residues. The V gene's germline CDR1 is LNHNV and CDR2 YYDKDF (reference sequence). The CDR3 region is CATSRDPRSMNTEAFF. In DNA, the CDR3 is TGTGCCACCAGCAGAGACCCCAGGAGCATGAACACTGAAGCTTTCTTT.

The chain couples TRBV6-1 to TRBJ2-5, with TRBD1 identical over 8 bases. V was clipped by 5 bases and J by 9 bases; unmatched bases: 8. Germline CDR1 MNHNS, CDR2 SASEGT. The CDR3 sequence is 13 residues long. The CDR3 spells CASSRTGIKAQYF. In nucleotides, the CDR3 is TGTGCCAGCAGTCGGACAGGGATAAAGGCCCAGTACTTC.

Ten or more counts support this clonotype. The genes are TRBV19 and TRBJ2-7; 8 bases fit TRBD1. This CDR3 comprises 15 residues. With 4 bases clipped from V and 4 bases from J, the junction kept 9 bases outside the gene matches. Germline V gives CDR1 LNHDA, CDR2 SQIVND (reference sequence). The DNA for the CDR3 is TGTGCCAGTAGTAACCTGGACAGGGTGCGGTACGAGCAGTACTTC. The encoded protein is CASSNLDRVRYEQYF.

This clonotype was detected many times. The gene calls are TRBV6-2 or TRBV6-3 and TRBJ2-3; no reliable D call. The CDR3 is made up of 14 amino acids. CDR1 is MNHEY and CDR2 is SVGEGT in the germline V gene. Trimming took off 5 bases at V and 8 bases at J, with 17 bases between the two ends. CDR3 nucleotides: TGTGCCAGCAGTACCTTTACGTGGTTGAGTACGCAGTATTTT. The encoded protein is CASSTFTWLSTQYF.

There are many counts of this clonotype. This CDR3 is CATSRASGTSDSQYF. CDR3 nucleotides: TGTGCCACCAGCAGAGCGTCTGGGACTAGCGATTCCCAGTACTTC. This chain uses TRBV15 with TRBJ2-5; 10 bases map to TRBD2. CDR3 length: 15 residues. Germline V CDR1 and CDR2: LNHNV, YYDKDF (reference sequence). Losses at the gene ends were 1 base for V and 9 bases for J; bases not matched to a gene: 8.

In this sample, this clonotype turned up many times. The genes are TRBV7-8 and TRBJ2-5; the D gene is possibly TRBD1 (5 bases). The CDR3 length is 15 residues. The germline V gene encodes CDR1 SGHVS and CDR2 FQNEAQ. The V gene lost 0 bases and the J gene lost 5 bases, with 13 bases spanning the gap. CDR3 protein: CASSLARADWETQYF. CDR3 sequence (DNA): TGTGCCAGCAGCTTAGCCAGGGCCGATTGGGAGACCCAGTACTTC.

This clonotype was observed many times. The J gene is TRBJ1-3, the V gene TRBV2, with a tentative D call TRBD1 (6 bases). Between the trimmed V and J ends, which lost 4 bases and 4 bases, there was a span of 11 bases. The CDR3 extends over 14 amino acids. The germline gives CDR1 SNHLY, CDR2 FYNNEI. Here the CDR3 reads CASSVPGDGNTIYF. The CDR3 DNA sequence: TGTGCCAGCAGTGTTCCAGGGGACGGAAACACCATATATTTT.

At least ten counts were recorded for this clonotype. The chain employs TRBV18 and TRBJ1-5; D call uncertain. This CDR3 is built from 15 residues. The germline V and J ends were trimmed by 3 bases and 0 bases, with 9 bases remaining between them. Germline V gene sequence: CDR1 KGHSH, CDR2 LQKENI. The DNA for the CDR3 is TGTGCCAGCTCACCGGGGATCTCTAGCAATCAGCCCCAGCATTTT. Translated: CASSPGISSNQPQHF.

Many counts were recorded for this clonotype. The rearrangement uses TRBV7-6 and TRBJ2-7; weak D call: TRBD2 (6 bases). Trimming stripped 6 bases from V and 6 bases from J, with 18 bases between. The germline V gene encodes CDR1 SGHVS and CDR2 FNYEAQ. This CDR3 is 14 amino acids long. The CDR3 DNA is TGTGCCAGCAGGGAGCAGGACGGGAGAGGCGAGCAGTACTTC. It codes for CASREQDGRGEQYF.

This clonotype came up many times. The chain links TRBV30 to TRBJ2-7; 8 bases fit TRBD2. CDR3 length: 14 amino acids. Losses at the gene ends were 5 bases for V and 2 bases for J; bases not matched to a gene: 8. Per germline, CDR1 GTSNPN and CDR2 SVGIG (reference sequence). Written as DNA, the CDR3 is TGTGCCTGGTCAACTAGCGGTTCTACCTACGAGCAGTACTTC. It yields the protein CAWSTSGSTYEQYF.

Ten or more counts support this clonotype. The rearrangement joins TRBV6-2 or TRBV6-3 to TRBJ2-5, with 13 bases lining up with TRBD2. In germline, CDR1 is MNHEY, CDR2 SVGEGT. The CDR3 runs to 16 residues. The junction had 5 bases not matched to a gene; V was cut back by 6 bases and J by 1 base. This CDR3 reads CASSHGLAGVQETQYF. In nucleotides, the CDR3 is TGTGCCAGCAGCCACGGACTAGCGGGGGTCCAAGAGACCCAGTACTTC.

A remark on this clonotype: At one end the junction does not follow the germline gene, possibly because of a read error. V usage is TRBV6-5 and J usage is TRBJ2-7; D is possibly TRBD2 (5 bases). Germline assignment: CDR1 MNHEY and CDR2 SVGAGI. The CDR3 totals 13 residues. The chain's CDR3 is CASSYFAGYGQYF. The CDR3 coding sequence is TGTGCCAGCAGTTATTTCGCGGGCTACGGGCAGTACTTC.